The T cell receptor beta chain under discussion was sequenced for a study of blood T cell repertoires in COVID-19. Background on the study: COVID-19 samples from acute and convalescent phases originated in the United States, Italy and Spain. T cells, B-cell-depleted T cells, or PBMCs supplied cDNA or gDNA.

Authors' analysis steps: Amplification with reference gene primers provided the estimates of nucleated cell counts. The table came from immunoSEQ multiplex PCR; TCRdb's copy has only in-frame clones and leaves some out. The DNA gave D and trimming, while V, J and clone size come from that table. The data contain 190,000 or so clones, around 87% of them seen just once; the ten biggest clones take up around 2.5%. V was shortened by 0 bases and J by 5 bases, with 14 bases between the two germline ends. The CDR3 totals 14 residues. Germline V CDR1 and CDR2: GTSNPN, SVGIG (reference sequence). The chain recombines TRBV30 with TRBJ2-7, with a weak D call TRBD2 (7 bases). The receptor comes from a man in his forties with active or convalescent COVID-19. Specimen: peripheral blood. CDR3 loop: CAWSVGGAHHEQYF. The CDR3, as DNA: TGTGCCTGGAGTGTAGGGGGGGCTCACCACGAGCAGTACTTC.